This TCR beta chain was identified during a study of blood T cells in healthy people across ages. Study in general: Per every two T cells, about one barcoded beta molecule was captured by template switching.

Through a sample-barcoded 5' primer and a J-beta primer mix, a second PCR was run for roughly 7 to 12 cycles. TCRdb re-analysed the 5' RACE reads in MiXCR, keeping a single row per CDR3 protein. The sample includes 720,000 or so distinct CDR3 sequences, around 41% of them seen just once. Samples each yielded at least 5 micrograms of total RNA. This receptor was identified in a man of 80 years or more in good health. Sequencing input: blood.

CDR3 amino acids: CASSVLDSEGAEAFF. CDR3 nucleotides: TGCGCCAGCAGCGTATTAGACTCGGAGGGCGCTGAAGCTTTCTTT. This chain connects TRBV5-1 to TRBJ1-1; D ambiguous. Trimming shortened V by 4 bases and J by 6 bases, and 19 bases separated the two germline ends. The germline V gene encodes CDR1 SGHRS and CDR2 YFSETQ. This CDR3 is built from 15 residues.